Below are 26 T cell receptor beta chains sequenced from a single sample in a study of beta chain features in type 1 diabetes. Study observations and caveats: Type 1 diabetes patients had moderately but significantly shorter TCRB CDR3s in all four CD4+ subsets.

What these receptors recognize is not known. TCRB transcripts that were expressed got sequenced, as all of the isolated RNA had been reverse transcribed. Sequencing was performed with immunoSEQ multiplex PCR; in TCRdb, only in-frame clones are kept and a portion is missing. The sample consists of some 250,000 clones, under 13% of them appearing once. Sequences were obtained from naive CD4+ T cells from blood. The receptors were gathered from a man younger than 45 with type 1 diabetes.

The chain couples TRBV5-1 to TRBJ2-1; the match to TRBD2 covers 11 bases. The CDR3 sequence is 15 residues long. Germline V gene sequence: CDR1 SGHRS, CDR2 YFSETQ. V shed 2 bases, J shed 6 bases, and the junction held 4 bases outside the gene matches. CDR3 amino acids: CASSLLAGEGNEQFF. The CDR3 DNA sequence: TGCGCCAGCAGCTTACTAGCGGGGGAGGGCAATGAGCAGTTCTTC.

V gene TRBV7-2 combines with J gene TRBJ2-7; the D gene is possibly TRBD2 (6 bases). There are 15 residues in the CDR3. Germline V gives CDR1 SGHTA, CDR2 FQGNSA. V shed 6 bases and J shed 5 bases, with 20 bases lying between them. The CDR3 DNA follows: TGTGCCAGCAGTTCTGGCGGGGCCGGAAGGGACGAGCAGTACTTC. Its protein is CASSSGGAGRDEQYF. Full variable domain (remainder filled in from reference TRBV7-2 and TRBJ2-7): GAGVSQSPSNKVTEKGKDVELRCDPISGHTALYWYRQSLGQGLEFLIYFQGNSAPDKSGLPSDRFSAERTGGSVSTLTIQRTQQEDSAVYLCASSSGGAGRDEQYFGPGTRLTVT.

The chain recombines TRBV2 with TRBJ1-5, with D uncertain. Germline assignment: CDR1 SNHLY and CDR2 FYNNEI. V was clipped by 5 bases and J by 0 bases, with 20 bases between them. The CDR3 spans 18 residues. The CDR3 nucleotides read TGTGCCAGCAGTCACAAAGGAGGAGACGGAAATAGCAATCAGCCCCAGCATTTT. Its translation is CASSHKGGDGNSNQPQHF.

Here the CDR3 reads CAWGLSNTEAFF. The CDR3 coding sequence is TGTGCCTGGGGACTCTCGAACACTGAAGCTTTCTTT. V and J are TRBV30 and TRBJ1-1; D is uncertain. The CDR3 contains 12 residues. Germline CDR1 reads GTSNPN; CDR2 reads SVGIG (reference sequence). V was pared by 5 bases and J by 1 base, with 8 bases between. Full variable domain (outside the CDR3, taken from reference TRBV30 and TRBJ1-1): SQTIHQWPATLVQPVGSPLSLECTVEGTSNPNLYWYRQAAGRGLQLLFYSVGIGQISSEVPQNLSASRPQDRQFILSSKKLLLSDSGFYLCAWGLSNTEAFFGQGTRLTVV.

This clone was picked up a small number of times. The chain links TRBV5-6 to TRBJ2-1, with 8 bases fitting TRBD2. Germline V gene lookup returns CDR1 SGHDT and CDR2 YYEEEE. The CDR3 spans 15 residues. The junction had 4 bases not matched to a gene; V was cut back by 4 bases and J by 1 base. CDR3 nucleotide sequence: TGTGCCAGCAGCCGTAGCGGGGAATCCTACAATGAGCAGTTCTTC. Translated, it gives CASSRSGESYNEQFF.

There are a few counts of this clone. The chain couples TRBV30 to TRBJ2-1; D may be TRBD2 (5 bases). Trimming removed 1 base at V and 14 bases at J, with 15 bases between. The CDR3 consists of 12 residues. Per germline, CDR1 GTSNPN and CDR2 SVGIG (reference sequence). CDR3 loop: CAWSATASFKFF. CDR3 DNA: TGTGCCTGGAGTGCGACCGCTAGCTTTAAGTTCTTC.

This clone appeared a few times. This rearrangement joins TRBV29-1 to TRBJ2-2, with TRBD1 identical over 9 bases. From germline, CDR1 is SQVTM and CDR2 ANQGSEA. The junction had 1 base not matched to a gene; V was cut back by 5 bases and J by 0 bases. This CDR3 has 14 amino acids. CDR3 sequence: CSVRTGANTGELFF. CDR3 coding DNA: TGCAGCGTTCGGACAGGGGCGAACACCGGGGAGCTGTTTTTT.

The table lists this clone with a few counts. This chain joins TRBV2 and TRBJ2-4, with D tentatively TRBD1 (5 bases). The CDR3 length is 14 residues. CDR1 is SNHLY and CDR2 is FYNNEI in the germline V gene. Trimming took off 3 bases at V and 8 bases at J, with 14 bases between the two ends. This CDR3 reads CASSDGAFRDIQYF. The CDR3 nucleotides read TGTGCCAGCAGTGATGGGGCTTTTCGGGACATTCAGTACTTC.

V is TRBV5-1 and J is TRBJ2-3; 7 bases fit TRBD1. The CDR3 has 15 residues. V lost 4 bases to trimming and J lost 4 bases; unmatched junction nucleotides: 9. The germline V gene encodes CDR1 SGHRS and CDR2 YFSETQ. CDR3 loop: CASSPFSQGADTQYF. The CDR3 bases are TGCGCCAGCAGCCCCTTTTCTCAGGGGGCAGATACGCAGTATTTT.

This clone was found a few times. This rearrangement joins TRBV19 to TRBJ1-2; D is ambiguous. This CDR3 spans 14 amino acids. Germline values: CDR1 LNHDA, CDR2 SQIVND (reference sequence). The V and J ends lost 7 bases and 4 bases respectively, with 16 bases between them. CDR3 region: CASTTTRGPYGYTF. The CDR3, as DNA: TGTGCCAGTACTACGACCAGAGGCCCCTATGGCTACACCTTC.

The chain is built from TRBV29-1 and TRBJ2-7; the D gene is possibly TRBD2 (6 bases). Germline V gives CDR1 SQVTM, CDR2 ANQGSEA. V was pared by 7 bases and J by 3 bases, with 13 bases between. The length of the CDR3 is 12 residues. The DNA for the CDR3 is TGCAGCGGGGGGGACGGGGGCTACGAGCAGTACTTC. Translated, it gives CSGGDGGYEQYF.

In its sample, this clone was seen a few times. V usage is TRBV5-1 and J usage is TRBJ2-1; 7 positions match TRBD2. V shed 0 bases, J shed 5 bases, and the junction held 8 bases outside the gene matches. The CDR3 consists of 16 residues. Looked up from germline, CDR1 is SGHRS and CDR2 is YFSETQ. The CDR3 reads CASSLVPAGVNNEQFF. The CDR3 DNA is TGCGCCAGCAGCTTGGTACCCGCGGGGGTGAACAATGAGCAGTTCTTC.

The CDR3 protein is CAIRDYQAGYTF. The CDR3 DNA sequence: TGTGCCATCAGAGACTACCAGGCCGGCTACACCTTC. The chain couples TRBV10-3 to TRBJ1-2; D uncertain. Germline assignment: CDR1 ENHRY and CDR2 SYGVKD. The CDR3 sequence is 12 residues long. Trimming pared 6 bases from V and 8 bases from J, leaving 13 bases between.

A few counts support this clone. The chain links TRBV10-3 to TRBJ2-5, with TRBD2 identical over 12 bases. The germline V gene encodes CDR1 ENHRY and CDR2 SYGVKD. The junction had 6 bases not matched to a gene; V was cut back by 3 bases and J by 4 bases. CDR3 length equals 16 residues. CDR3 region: CAISELAGGSSETQYF. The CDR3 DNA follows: TGTGCCATCAGTGAACTAGCGGGGGGATCGTCAGAGACCCAGTACTTC.

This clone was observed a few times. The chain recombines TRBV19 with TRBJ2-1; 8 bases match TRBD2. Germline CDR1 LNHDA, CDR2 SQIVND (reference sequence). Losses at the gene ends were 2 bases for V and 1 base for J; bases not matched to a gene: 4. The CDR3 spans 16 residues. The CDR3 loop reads CASSITAGGSYNEQFF. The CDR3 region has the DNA TGTGCCAGTAGTATAACCGCGGGGGGTTCCTACAATGAGCAGTTCTTC.

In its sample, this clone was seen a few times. The CDR3 region has the DNA TGTGCCAGCAGCACCGGGACAGGGGCGGACGAGACCCAGTACTTC. Protein product: CASSTGTGADETQYF. The chain uses TRBV5-4 and TRBJ2-5, with TRBD1 matching 10 bases. With V trimmed by 4 bases and J by 5 bases, 8 bases remained unmatched. CDR3 size: 15 residues. Germline-derived CDR1 and CDR2 are SGHNT and YYREEE (reference sequence).

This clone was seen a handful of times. CDR3: CASSLGLQGAYEQYF. In nucleotides, the CDR3 is TGCGCCAGCAGCTTGGGGCTTCAGGGGGCCTACGAGCAGTACTTC. The V and J genes are TRBV5-1 and TRBJ2-7; 7 bases line up with TRBD1. After removal of 0 bases from V and 2 bases from J, the junction contained 5 bases not matched to a gene. This CDR3 is 15 amino acids long. Germline V gene sequence: CDR1 SGHRS, CDR2 YFSETQ.

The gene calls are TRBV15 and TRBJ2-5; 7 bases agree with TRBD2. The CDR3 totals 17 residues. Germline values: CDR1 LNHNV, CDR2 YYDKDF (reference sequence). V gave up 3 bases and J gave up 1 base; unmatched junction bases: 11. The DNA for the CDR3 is TGTGCCACCAGCAGGGGGCTGCCGGGGGGACTCCAAGAGACCCAGTACTTC. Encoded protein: CATSRGLPGGLQETQYF. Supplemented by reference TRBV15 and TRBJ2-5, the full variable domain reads DAMVIQNPRYQVTQFGKPVTLSCSQTLNHNVMYWYQQKSSQAPKLLFHYYDKDFNNEADTPDNFQSRRPNTSFCFLDIRSPGLGDTAMYLCATSRGLPGGLQETQYFGPGTRLLVL.

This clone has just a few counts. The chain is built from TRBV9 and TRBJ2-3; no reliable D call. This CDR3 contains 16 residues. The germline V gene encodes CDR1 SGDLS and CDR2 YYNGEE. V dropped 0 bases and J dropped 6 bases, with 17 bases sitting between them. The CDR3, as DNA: TGTGCCAGCAGCGTAGGTATCCACGCGCGTATGGATACGCAGTATTTT. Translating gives CASSVGIHARMDTQYF.

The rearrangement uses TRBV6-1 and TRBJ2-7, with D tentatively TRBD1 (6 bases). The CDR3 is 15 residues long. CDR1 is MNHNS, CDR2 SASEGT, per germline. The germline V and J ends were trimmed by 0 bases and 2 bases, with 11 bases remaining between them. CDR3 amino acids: CASSEAWTVTYEQYF. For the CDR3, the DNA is TGTGCCAGCAGTGAAGCGTGGACAGTGACCTACGAGCAGTACTTC.

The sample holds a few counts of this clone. CDR3 in amino acids: CASSYVGGTRYEQYF. The CDR3 coding sequence is TGTGCCAGCAGCTACGTGGGGGGGACTCGGTACGAGCAGTACTTC. The chain carries TRBV6-5 and TRBJ2-7, with 7 bases that match TRBD2. V shed 6 bases, J shed 4 bases, and the junction held 12 bases outside the gene matches. CDR1 is MNHEY, CDR2 SVGAGI, per germline. CDR3 size: 15 residues.

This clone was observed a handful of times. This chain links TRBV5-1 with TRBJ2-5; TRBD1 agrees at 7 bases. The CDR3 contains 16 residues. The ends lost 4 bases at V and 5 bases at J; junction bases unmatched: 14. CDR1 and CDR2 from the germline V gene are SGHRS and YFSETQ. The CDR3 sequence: CASSPYMGQIGETQYF. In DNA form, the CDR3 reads TGCGCCAGCAGCCCATATATGGGACAGATTGGGGAGACCCAGTACTTC.

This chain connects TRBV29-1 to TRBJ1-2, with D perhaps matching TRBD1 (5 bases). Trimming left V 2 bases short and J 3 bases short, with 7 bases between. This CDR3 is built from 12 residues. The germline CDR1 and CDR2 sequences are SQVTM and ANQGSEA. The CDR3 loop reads CSVEQGDYGYTF. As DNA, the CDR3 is TGCAGCGTTGAACAGGGCGACTATGGCTACACCTTC. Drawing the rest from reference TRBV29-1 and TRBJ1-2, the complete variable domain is SAVISQKPSRDICQRGTSLTIQCQVDSQVTMMFWYRQQPGQSLTLIATANQGSEATYESGFVIDKFPISRPNLTFSTLTVSNMSPEDSSIYLCSVEQGDYGYTFGSGTRLTVV.

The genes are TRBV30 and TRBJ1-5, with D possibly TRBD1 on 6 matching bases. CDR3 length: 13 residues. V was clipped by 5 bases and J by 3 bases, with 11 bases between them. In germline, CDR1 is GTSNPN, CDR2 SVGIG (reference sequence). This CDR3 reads CAWGRGDNQPQHF. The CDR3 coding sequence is TGTGCCTGGGGCAGGGGTGACAATCAGCCCCAGCATTTT.

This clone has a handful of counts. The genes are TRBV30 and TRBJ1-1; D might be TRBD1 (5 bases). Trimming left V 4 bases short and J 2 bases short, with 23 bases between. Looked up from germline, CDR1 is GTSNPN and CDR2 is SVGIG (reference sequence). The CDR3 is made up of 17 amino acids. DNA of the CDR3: TGTGCCTGGAAAGGAGATGGCAGGGCAAGGTATAACACTGAAGCTTTCTTT. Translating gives CAWKGDGRARYNTEAFF.

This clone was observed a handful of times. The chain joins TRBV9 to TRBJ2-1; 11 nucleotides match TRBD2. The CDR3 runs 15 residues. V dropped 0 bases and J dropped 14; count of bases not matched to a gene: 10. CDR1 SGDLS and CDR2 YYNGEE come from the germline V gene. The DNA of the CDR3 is TGTGCCAGCAGCGTAGGTAGCGGGGGGGCCGTTGGAAAGTTCTTC. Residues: CASSVGSGGAVGKFF.